This T cell receptor (beta chain) was retrieved from a study of CD4 T cell repertoires in COVID-19. Study at large: After about ten days of IL-2 expansion, CFSE-low cells were relabeled and restimulated with other coronavirus spikes.

The germline V gene has CDR1 LNHNV and CDR2 YYDKDF (reference sequence). Trimming removed 3 bases from V and 3 bases from J; junction bases left unmatched: 5. The CDR3 sequence is 17 residues long. The memory T cells were sequenced right after ex vivo isolation, without culture. Whole-study results and caveats: Suggested intraclonal diversification: top SARS-CoV-2-reactive clonotypes appeared in two or three memory subsets. Some SARS-CoV-2 clonotypes, between roughly 7 and 27%, recurred in SARS-CoV and/or HKU1 cultures.

The assay was immunoSEQ multiplex PCR, and TCRdb's table has in-frame clones only and misses some. This table has about 24,000 clones, over 90% appearing once. Turning to this clone: Its specificity is not known.

The sequences come from circulating follicular helper CD4+ T cells (cTfh) from blood, collected before the COVID-19 pandemic. The sequence was collected from a human donor who had COVID-19. The V gene is TRBV15, the J gene TRBJ2-1, with TRBD2 matching over 13 bases. As DNA, the CDR3 is TGTGCCACCAGCAGGGGGAGACTAGCGGGGGGCTACAATGAGCAGTTCTTC. This sequence encodes CATSRGRLAGGYNEQFF.